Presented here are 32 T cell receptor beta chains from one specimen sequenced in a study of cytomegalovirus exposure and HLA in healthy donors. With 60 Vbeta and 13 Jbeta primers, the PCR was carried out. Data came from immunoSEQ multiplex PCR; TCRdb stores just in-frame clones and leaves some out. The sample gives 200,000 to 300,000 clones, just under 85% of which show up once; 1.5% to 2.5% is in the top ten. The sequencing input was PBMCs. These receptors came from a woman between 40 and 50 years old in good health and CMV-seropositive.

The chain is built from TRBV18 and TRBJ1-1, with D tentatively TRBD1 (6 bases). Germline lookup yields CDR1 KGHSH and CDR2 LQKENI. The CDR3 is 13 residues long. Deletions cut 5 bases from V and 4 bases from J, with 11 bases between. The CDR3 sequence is CASSTSQGTEAFF. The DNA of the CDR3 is TGTGCCAGCTCAACCTCACAGGGCACTGAAGCTTTCTTT. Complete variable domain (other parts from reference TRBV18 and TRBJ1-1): NAGVMQNPRHLVRRRGQEARLRCSPMKGHSHVYWYRQLPEEGLKFMVYLQKENIIDESGMPKERFSAEFPKEGPSILRIQQVVRGDSAAYFCASSTSQGTEAFFGQGTRLTVV.

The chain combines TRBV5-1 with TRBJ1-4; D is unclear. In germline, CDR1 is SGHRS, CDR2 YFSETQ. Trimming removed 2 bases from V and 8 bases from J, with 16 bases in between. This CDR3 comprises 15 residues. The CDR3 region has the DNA TGCGCCAGCAGCTTCACGGCCGGGGTCGGGGAAAAACTGTTTTTT. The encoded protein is CASSFTAGVGEKLFF.

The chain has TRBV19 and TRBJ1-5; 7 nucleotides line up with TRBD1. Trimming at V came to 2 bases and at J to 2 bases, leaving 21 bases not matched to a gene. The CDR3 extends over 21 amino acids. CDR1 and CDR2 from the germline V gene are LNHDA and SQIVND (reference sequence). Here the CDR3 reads CASSIFPIPRTGLIGNQPQHF. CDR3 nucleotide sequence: TGTGCCAGTAGTATATTCCCCATCCCTAGGACAGGTTTGATCGGCAATCAGCCCCAGCATTTT.

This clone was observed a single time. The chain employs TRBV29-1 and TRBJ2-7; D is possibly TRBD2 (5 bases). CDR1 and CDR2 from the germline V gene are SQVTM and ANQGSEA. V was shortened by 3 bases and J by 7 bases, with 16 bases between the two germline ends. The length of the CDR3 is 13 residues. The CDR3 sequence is CSVESPTRAEQYF. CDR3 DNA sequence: TGCAGCGTTGAGTCCCCCACGAGGGCTGAGCAGTACTTC.

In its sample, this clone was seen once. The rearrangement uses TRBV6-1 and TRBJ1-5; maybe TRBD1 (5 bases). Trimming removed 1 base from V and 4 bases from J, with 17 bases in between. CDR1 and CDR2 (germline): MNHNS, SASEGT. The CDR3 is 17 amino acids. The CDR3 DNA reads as TGTGCCAGCAGTGAAGTTTCTAGGGGTCAAAATAATCAGCCCCAGCATTTT. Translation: CASSEVSRGQNNQPQHF.

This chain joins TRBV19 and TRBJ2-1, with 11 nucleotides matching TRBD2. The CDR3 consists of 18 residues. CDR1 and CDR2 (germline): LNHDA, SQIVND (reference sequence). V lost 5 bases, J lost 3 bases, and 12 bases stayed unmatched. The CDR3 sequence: CASSSTISGTSGYNEQFF. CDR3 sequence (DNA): TGTGCCAGTAGTTCAACCATTTCCGGGACTAGCGGCTACAATGAGCAGTTCTTC.

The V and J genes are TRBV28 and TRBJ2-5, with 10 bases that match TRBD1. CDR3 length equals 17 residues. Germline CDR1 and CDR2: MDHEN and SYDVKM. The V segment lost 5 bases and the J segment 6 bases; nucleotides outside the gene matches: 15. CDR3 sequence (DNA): TGTGCCAGCAGTCGACAGGGGGCGAGGATGGTCGGACAGACCCAGTACTTC. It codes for CASSRQGARMVGQTQYF. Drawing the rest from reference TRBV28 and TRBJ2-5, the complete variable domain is DVKVTQSSRYLVKRTGEKVFLECVQDMDHENMFWYRQDPGLGLRLIYFSYDVKMKEKGDIPEGYSVSREKKERFSLILESASTNQTSMYLCASSRQGARMVGQTQYFGPGTRLLVL.

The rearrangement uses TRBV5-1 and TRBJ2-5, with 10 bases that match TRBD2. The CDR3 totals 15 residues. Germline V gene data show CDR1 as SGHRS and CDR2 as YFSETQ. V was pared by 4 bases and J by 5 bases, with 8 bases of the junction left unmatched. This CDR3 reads CASSANGLAEETQYF. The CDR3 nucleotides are TGCGCCAGCAGCGCAAATGGACTAGCGGAGGAGACCCAGTACTTC.

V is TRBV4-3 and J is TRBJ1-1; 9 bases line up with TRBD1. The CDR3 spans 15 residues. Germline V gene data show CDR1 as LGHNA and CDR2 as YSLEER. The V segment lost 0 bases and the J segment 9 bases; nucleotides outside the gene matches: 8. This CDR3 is CASSQDRDRAPQAFF. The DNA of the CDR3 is TGCGCCAGCAGCCAAGACCGGGACAGGGCGCCACAAGCTTTCTTT.

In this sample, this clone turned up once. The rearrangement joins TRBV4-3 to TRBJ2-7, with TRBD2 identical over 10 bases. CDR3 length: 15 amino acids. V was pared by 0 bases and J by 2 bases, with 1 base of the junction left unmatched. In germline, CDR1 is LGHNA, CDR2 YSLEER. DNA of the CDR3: TGCGCCAGCAGCCAAGATCTAGCGGGGGCCTACGAGCAGTACTTC. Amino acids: CASSQDLAGAYEQYF.

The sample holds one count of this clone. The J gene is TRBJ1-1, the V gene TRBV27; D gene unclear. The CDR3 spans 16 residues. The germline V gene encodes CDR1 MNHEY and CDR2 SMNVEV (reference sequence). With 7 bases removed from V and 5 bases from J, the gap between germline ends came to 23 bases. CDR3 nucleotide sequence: TGTGCCAGCACCCTCCGTCCGCCAAGAGAGGGAACTGAAGCTTTCTTT. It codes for CASTLRPPREGTEAFF.

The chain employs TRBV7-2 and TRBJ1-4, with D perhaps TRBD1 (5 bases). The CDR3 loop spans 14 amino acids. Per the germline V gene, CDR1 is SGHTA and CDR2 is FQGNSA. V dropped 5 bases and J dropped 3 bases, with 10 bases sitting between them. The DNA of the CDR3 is TGTGCCAGCAGCCCCGCGGGGGCTAATGAAAAACTGTTTTTT. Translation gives CASSPAGANEKLFF.

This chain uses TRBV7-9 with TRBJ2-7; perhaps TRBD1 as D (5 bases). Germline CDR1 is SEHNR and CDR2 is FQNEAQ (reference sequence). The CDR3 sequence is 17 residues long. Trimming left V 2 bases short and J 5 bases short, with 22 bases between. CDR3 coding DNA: TGTGCCAGCAGCTTAATGTTGCAGGGTGGGTTGTTGGACGAGCAGTACTTC. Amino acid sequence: CASSLMLQGGLLDEQYF.

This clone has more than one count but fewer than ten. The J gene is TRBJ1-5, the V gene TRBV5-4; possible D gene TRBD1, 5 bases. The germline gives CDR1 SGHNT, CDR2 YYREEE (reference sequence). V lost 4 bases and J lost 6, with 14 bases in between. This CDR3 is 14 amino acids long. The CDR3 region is CASSDGGFSQPQHF. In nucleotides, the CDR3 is TGTGCCAGCAGCGACGGGGGGTTTAGTCAGCCCCAGCATTTT.

The CDR3 region is CASSRPVAGGTDTQYF. CDR3 DNA sequence: TGTGCCAGTAGTCGGCCCGTAGCGGGAGGGACAGATACGCAGTATTTT. The chain couples TRBV19 to TRBJ2-3, with 11 nucleotides matching TRBD2. This CDR3 has 16 amino acids. J gave up 3 bases and V 5 bases, and 7 bases lay outside the gene matches. The germline gives CDR1 LNHDA, CDR2 SQIVND (reference sequence).

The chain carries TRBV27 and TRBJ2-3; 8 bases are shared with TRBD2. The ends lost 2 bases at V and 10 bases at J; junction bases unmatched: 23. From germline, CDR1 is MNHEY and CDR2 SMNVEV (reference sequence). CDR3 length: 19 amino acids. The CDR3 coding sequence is TGTGCCAGCAGTTTAACCCTCGTAATGGCGGGAGGTCAAGAGAGGGCGCAGTATTTT. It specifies CASSLTLVMAGGQERAQYF.

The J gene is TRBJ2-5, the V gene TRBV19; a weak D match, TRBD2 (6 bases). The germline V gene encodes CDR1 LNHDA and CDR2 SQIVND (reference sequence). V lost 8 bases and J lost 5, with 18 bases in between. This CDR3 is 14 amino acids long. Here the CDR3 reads CASSSEQDWETQYF. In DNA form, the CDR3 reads TGTGCCAGTTCTAGCGAGCAGGATTGGGAGACCCAGTACTTC.

The CDR3 protein is CASSPPNSGNTIYF. The CDR3 DNA follows: TGTGCCAGCAGCCCCCCCAACTCTGGAAACACCATATATTTT. This sequence joins TRBV7-9 and TRBJ1-3; D is unresolved. CDR3 length: 14 amino acids. Trimming left V 5 bases short and J 0 bases short, with 8 bases between. CDR1 and CDR2 (germline): SEHNR, FQNEAQ (reference sequence). The full variable domain, in which reference TRBV7-9 and TRBJ1-3 provide the parts outside the CDR3, is DTGVSQNPRHKITKRGQNVTFRCDPISEHNRLYWYRQTLGQGPEFLTYFQNEAQLEKSRLLSDRFSAERPKGSFSTLEIQRTEQGDSAMYLCASSPPNSGNTIYFGEGSWLTVV.

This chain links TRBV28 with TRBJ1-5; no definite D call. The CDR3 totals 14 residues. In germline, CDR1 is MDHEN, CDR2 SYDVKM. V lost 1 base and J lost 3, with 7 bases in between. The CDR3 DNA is TGTGCCAGCAGTTTATTAGCAAACAATCAGCCCCAGCATTTT. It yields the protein CASSLLANNQPQHF.

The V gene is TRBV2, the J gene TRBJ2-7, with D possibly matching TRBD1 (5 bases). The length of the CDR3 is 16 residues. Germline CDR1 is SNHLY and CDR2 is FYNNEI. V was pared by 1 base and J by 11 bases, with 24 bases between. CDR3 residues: CASSEGVSQVTLTEYF. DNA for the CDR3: TGTGCCAGCAGTGAAGGCGTCTCACAGGTGACCCTGACGGAGTACTTC.

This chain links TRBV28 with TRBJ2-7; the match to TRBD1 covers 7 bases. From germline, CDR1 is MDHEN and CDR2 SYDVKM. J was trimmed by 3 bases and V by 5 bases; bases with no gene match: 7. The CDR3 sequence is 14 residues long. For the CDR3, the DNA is TGTGCCAGCAGTATCCGGGACAGATACTACGAGCAGTACTTC. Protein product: CASSIRDRYYEQYF.

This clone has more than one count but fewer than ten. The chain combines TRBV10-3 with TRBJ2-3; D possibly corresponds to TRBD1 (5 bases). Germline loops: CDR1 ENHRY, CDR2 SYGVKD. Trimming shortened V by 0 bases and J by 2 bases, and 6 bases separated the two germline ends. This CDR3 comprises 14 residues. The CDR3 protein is CAISESGATDTQYF. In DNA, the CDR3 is TGTGCCATCAGTGAGTCAGGGGCCACAGATACGCAGTATTTT.

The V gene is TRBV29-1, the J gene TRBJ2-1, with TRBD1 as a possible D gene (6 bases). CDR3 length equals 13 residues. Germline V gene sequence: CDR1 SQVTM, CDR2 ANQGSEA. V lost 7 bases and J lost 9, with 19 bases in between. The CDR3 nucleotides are TGCAGCGCCGGGGTAGTCGTGGGGGCTGAGCAGTTCTTC. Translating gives CSAGVVVGAEQFF.

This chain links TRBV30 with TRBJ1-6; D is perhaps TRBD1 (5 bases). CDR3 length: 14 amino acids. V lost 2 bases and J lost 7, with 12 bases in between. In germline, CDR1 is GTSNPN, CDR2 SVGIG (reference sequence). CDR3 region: CAWSPGLQNSPLHF. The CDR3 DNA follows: TGTGCCTGGAGTCCGGGACTGCAGAATTCACCCCTCCACTTT.

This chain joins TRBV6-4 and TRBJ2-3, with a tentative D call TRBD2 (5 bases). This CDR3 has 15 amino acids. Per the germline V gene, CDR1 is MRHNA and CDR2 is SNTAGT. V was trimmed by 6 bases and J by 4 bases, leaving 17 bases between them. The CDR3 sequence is CASRPDLTVADTQYF. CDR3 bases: TGTGCCAGCAGGCCGGACTTAACGGTGGCAGATACGCAGTATTTT.

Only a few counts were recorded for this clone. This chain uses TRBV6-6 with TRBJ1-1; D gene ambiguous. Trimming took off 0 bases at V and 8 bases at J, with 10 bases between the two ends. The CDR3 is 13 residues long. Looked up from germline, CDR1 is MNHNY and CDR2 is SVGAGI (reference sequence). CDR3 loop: CASSYSGQAEAFF. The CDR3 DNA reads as TGTGCCAGCAGTTACTCCGGTCAGGCAGAAGCTTTCTTT.

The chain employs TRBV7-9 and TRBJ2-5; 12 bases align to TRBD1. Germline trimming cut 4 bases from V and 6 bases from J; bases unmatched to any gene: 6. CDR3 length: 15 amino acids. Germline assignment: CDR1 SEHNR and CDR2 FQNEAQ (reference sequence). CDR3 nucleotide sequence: TGTGCCAGCAGCTCCGGGACAGGGGGCGTAAAGACCCAGTACTTC. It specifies CASSSGTGGVKTQYF.

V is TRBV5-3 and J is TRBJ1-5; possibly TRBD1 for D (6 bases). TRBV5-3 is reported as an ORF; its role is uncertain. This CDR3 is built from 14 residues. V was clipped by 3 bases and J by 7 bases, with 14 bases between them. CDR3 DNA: TGTGCCAGAAGCTGCAGGGGTTTGGGCCAGCCCCAGCATTTT. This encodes CARSCRGLGQPQHF.

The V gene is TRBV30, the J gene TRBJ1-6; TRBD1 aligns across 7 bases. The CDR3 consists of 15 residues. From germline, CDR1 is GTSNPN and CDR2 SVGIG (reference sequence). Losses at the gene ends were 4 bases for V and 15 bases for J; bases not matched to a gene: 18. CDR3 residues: CAWKKEGTGVYLLHF. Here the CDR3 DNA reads TGTGCCTGGAAGAAAGAAGGTACAGGGGTTTATCTCCTCCACTTT.

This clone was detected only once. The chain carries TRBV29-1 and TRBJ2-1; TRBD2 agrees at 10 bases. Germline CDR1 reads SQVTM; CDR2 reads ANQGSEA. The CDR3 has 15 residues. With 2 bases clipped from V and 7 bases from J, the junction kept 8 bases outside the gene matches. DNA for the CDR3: TGCAGCGTTGAACGCCCTAGCGGGAGAGGGAATGAGCAGTTCTTC. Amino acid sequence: CSVERPSGRGNEQFF.

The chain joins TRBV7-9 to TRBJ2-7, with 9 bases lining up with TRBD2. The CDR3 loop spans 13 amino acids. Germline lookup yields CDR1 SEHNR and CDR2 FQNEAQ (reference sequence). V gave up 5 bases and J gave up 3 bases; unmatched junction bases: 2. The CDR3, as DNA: TGTGCCAGCAGCGCTAGCGGGATCTACGAGCAGTACTTC. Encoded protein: CASSASGIYEQYF.

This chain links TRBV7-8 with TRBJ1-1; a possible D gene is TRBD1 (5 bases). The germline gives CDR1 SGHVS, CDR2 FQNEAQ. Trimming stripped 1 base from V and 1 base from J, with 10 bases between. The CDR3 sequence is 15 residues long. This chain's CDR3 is CASSLEGRANTEAFF. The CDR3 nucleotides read TGTGCCAGCAGCTTAGAGGGCAGGGCGAACACTGAAGCTTTCTTT.